This TCR beta chain was captured by sequencing in a study of blood T cell repertoires in COVID-19. Study background: The origin of the acute and convalescent COVID-19 samples was the United States, Italy and Spain.

Participants came from around 25 US areas, aged about 18 to 89 years. Donors were grouped by their self-reported clinical history. In the authors' workflow: Amplification with reference gene primers provided the estimates of nucleated cell counts. Sequencing used immunoSEQ multiplex PCR; TCRdb keeps in-frame clones, though not all of them. V and J calls and clone size are those listed in that table; D and trimming were worked out from the DNA. The sample consists of approximately 450,000 clones, nearly 90% of them appearing once. This CDR3 comprises 16 residues. Germline assignment: CDR1 MNHEY and CDR2 SMNVEV (reference sequence). Trimming at V came to 6 bases and at J to 7 bases, leaving 9 bases not matched to a gene.

The sequence came from a woman aged 18-35 years with acute COVID-19. The source material was PBMCs or T cells enriched from blood (not recorded which). V is TRBV27 and J is TRBJ1-4; TRBD1 matches at 12 bases. CDR3 amino acids: CASSRGDRGRIEKLFF. DNA for the CDR3: TGTGCCAGCAGCCGGGGGGACAGGGGGCGGATTGAAAAACTGTTTTTT.